This TCR beta chain was identified during a study of T cells in localized non-small cell lung cancer. Findings of the study overall: Sequencing involved a lone tumor region, leaving heterogeneity possible. Adjacent lung held a median roughly 56 of the top 100 tumor clones.

Comment on this clone: Its specificity is unknown.

Profiling relied on immunoSEQ multiplex PCR, and the TCRdb table lists in-frame clones only, not all of them. The repertoire holds 75,000 to 95,000 clones, over 70% seen once, with approximately 21% in the top ten. The V and J ends lost 4 bases and 4 bases respectively, with 4 bases between them. CDR3 size: 11 residues. Germline CDR1 and CDR2: MNHNY and SVGAGI (reference sequence). This receptor was identified in a man aged 40 to 70 with stage II squamous cell lung carcinoma. The sample in question was PBMCs, obtained before any cancer treatment. The chain couples TRBV6-6 to TRBJ1-1, with D hard to call. The CDR3, as DNA: TGTGCCAGCAGTTGGAGCACTGAAGCTTTCTTT. Residues: CASSWSTEAFF.